Listed below are T cell receptor beta chains from one sample, sequenced in a study of T cell responses to AZD1222 COVID-19 vaccine. Repertoires were generated with immunoSEQ multiplex PCR, while TCRdb's copy carries only in-frame clones and drops some. The sample lists under 110,000 clones; 90% were seen once. The material was peripheral blood, obtained on day 0 of AZD1222 vaccination. The receptors were gathered from an adult in good health. CDR3s include the opening cysteine and the closing phenylalanine or tryptophan. Fields, in order: J gene, clone size, V gene, D gene, CDR3 DNA, CDR3 protein. The D gene is left open where the match is weak. The size field is filled for only some rows; it gives once, few, many or a size class.

J: TRBJ1-1; size: once; V: TRBV10-2; D: .; DNA: TGCGCCAGCAGTGCCCAGGGAAGGAACACTGAAGCTTTCTTT; CDR3: CASSAQGRNTEAFF
J: TRBJ2-3; size: .; V: TRBV7-9; D: .; DNA: TGTGCCAGCAGCTCCGGATTGGTCGATACGCAGTATTTT; CDR3: CASSSGLVDTQYF
J: TRBJ1-1; size: .; V: TRBV24-1; D: .; DNA: TGTGCCACCAGTGCGACAGGCACTGAAGCTTTCTTT; CDR3: CATSATGTEAFF
J: TRBJ1-2; size: few; V: TRBV28; D: TRBD1; DNA: TGTGCCAGCACCCTACAGGGGACTAACTATGGCTACACCTTC; CDR3: CASTLQGTNYGYTF
J: TRBJ2-2; size: .; V: TRBV15; D: .; DNA: TGTGCCACCAGCCGGACCGGGGACACCGGGGAGCTGTTTTTT; CDR3: CATSRTGDTGELFF
J: TRBJ2-7; size: .; V: TRBV7-8; D: TRBD2; DNA: TGTGCCAGCAGCCTAACGGGACTAGCGGGGGTCCGCGAGCAGTACTTC; CDR3: CASSLTGLAGVREQYF
J: TRBJ1-6; size: .; V: TRBV7-8; D: .; DNA: TGTGCCAGCAGCGAGAGGGAGGGAGCGCTTACCTATAATTCACCCCTCCACTTT; CDR3: CASSEREGALTYNSPLHF
J: TRBJ1-6; size: .; V: TRBV18; D: .; DNA: TGTGCCAGCTCACCAGTCAGTCAAAGCTCCTATAATTCACCCCTCCACTTT; CDR3: CASSPVSQSSYNSPLHF
J: TRBJ1-4; size: .; V: TRBV2; D: .; DNA: TGTGCCAGCAGTGACGGATCGCTAAAACTGTTTTTT; CDR3: CASSDGSLKLFF
J: TRBJ2-7; size: .; V: TRBV29-1; D: TRBD1; DNA: TGCAGCGTAGTTGGACAGGGTGGGGACTACGAGCAGTACTTC; CDR3: CSVVGQGGDYEQYF
J: TRBJ1-2; size: .; V: TRBV27; D: .; DNA: TGTGCCACACTACCCAGGCTAGGGGATGTCTATGGCTACACCTTC; CDR3: CATLPRLGDVYGYTF
J: TRBJ1-1; size: .; V: TRBV11-2; D: .; DNA: TGTGCCAGCAGCTTAGGGGCTGAAGCTTTCTTT; CDR3: CASSLGAEAFF
J: TRBJ1-2; size: .; V: TRBV2; D: TRBD1; DNA: TGTGCCAGCAAATGGGACAGGGGGAATAACTATGGCTACACCTTC; CDR3: CASKWDRGNNYGYTF
J: TRBJ2-2; size: .; V: TRBV14; D: TRBD1; DNA: TGTGCCAGCAGCCAAGTCAGGGGGACCGGGGAGCTGTTTTTT; CDR3: CASSQVRGTGELFF
J: TRBJ2-1; size: .; V: TRBV7-9; D: .; DNA: TGTGCCAGCAGCCTGGCAGGGAGCTCCTACAATGAGCAGTTCTTC; CDR3: CASSLAGSSYNEQFF
J: TRBJ1-1; size: once; V: TRBV5-5; D: .; DNA: TGTGCCAGCAGCTTAGAAGGTCCTGAAGCTTTCTTT; CDR3: CASSLEGPEAFF
J: TRBJ2-7; size: .; V: TRBV2; D: .; DNA: TGTGCCATCCGGGACCGCGTCTACGAGCAGTACTTC; CDR3: CAIRDRVYEQYF
J: TRBJ1-2; size: few; V: TRBV2; D: TRBD1; DNA: TGTGCCAGCAGTGAATGGGGGCCACAGGCGGCAGGGGGTGGCTACACCTTC; CDR3: CASSEWGPQAAGGGYTF
J: TRBJ2-1; size: .; V: TRBV27; D: TRBD2; DNA: TGTGCCAGCAGTCCCCCCTGGGGGGGGGATACCTACAATGAGCAGTTCTTC; CDR3: CASSPPWGGDTYNEQFF
J: TRBJ2-1; size: .; V: TRBV5-5; D: TRBD1; DNA: TGTGCCAGCAGCTGGACGGGACAGCTCTCCTACAATGAGCAGTTCTTC; CDR3: CASSWTGQLSYNEQFF
J: TRBJ1-1; size: .; V: TRBV7-9; D: TRBD1; DNA: TGTGCCAGCAGCCCCCAGGGGGGAGCTTTCTTT; CDR3: CASSPQGGAFF
J: TRBJ2-3; size: .; V: TRBV6-5; D: TRBD2; DNA: TGTGCCAGCAGGCCTAGCGGGGGGGCCGGTACGCAGTATTTT; CDR3: CASRPSGGAGTQYF
J: TRBJ1-4; size: .; V: TRBV6-6; D: .; DNA: TGTGCCAGCGAGTCAACAACTAATGAAAAACTGTTTTTT; CDR3: CASESTTNEKLFF
J: TRBJ1-1; size: .; V: TRBV28; D: TRBD1; DNA: TGTGCCAGCAGTCCACCACAGGGGGCGCGGACTGAAGCTTTCTTT; CDR3: CASSPPQGARTEAFF
J: TRBJ2-7; size: .; V: TRBV5-6; D: .; DNA: TGTGCCAGCAGCCTGATTGATTCCTACGAGCAGTACTTC; CDR3: CASSLIDSYEQYF
J: TRBJ1-2; size: .; V: TRBV9; D: .; DNA: TGTGCCAGCAGCGTAATGTCCTATGGCTACACCTTC; CDR3: CASSVMSYGYTF
J: TRBJ1-1; size: .; V: TRBV28; D: .; DNA: TGTGCCAGCAGTTTACAAGAAATGAACACTGAAGCTTTCTTT; CDR3: CASSLQEMNTEAFF
J: TRBJ1-1; size: few; V: TRBV3-1/TRBV3-2; D: .; DNA: TGTGCCAGCAGCCAAGATGGCCGGAACACTGAAGCTTTCTTT; CDR3: CASSQDGRNTEAFF
J: TRBJ2-7; size: few; V: TRBV15; D: .; DNA: TGTGCCACCAGCAGAGATCGGAGTAGCCGCTACGAGCAGTACTTC; CDR3: CATSRDRSSRYEQYF
J: TRBJ1-5; size: .; V: TRBV20-1; D: .; DNA: TGCAGTGGTCGTAGCAATCAGCCCCAGCATTTT; CDR3: CSGRSNQPQHF
J: TRBJ1-2; size: once; V: TRBV5-5; D: .; DNA: TGTGCCAGCAGCCAAAGCCAGGAGGAGGGCTATAACTATGGCTACACCTTC; CDR3: CASSQSQEEGYNYGYTF
J: TRBJ2-6; size: .; V: TRBV27; D: .; DNA: TGTGCCAGCAGTTTAGGCTGGGGGCGCACTGGGGCCAACGTCCTGACTTTC; CDR3: CASSLGWGRTGANVLTF
J: TRBJ1-1; size: .; V: TRBV5-1; D: .; DNA: TGCGCCAGCAGCTTTCACGGTCAGACCCGTACCCCCGGGACTGAAGCTTTCTTT; CDR3: CASSFHGQTRTPGTEAFF
J: TRBJ1-1; size: .; V: TRBV7-9; D: TRBD1; DNA: TGTGCCAGCAGCTGGACAGGGTGGGATGCTTTCTTT; CDR3: CASSWTGWDAFF
J: TRBJ1-2; size: .; V: TRBV2; D: TRBD1; DNA: TGTGCCGGAAGACAGGGGATGGGAAATGGCTACACCTTC; CDR3: CAGRQGMGNGYTF
J: TRBJ1-5; size: .; V: TRBV19; D: .; DNA: TGTGCCAGTAGTAGCGCTTTGAGTAGCAATCAGCCCCAGCATTTT; CDR3: CASSSALSSNQPQHF
J: TRBJ1-1; size: few; V: TRBV4-2; D: TRBD1; DNA: TGTGCCAGCAGCCAAGATGGGACAGGGGGCACTGAAGCTTTCTTT; CDR3: CASSQDGTGGTEAFF
J: TRBJ2-5; size: .; V: TRBV3-1/TRBV3-2; D: TRBD2; DNA: TGTGCCAGCAGCCGAAGACTAGCGAAGGAGACCCAGTACTTC; CDR3: CASSRRLAKETQYF
J: TRBJ1-1; size: once; V: TRBV11-2; D: .; DNA: TGTGCCAGCAGCTTTCAGGGGTTTCTGGGGGGTGTCACTGAAGCTTTCTTT; CDR3: CASSFQGFLGGVTEAFF
J: TRBJ1-4; size: .; V: TRBV5-1; D: .; DNA: TGCGCCAGCAGCTTGGGGCTAACTAATGAAAAACTGTTTTTT; CDR3: CASSLGLTNEKLFF
J: TRBJ2-3; size: .; V: TRBV13; D: TRBD2; DNA: TGTGCCAGCAGCTCCCCGGGGGGAACCACAGATACGCAGTATTTT; CDR3: CASSSPGGTTDTQYF
J: TRBJ1-2; size: .; V: TRBV6-5; D: TRBD1; DNA: TGTGCCAGCAGTCGGACAGGGGGCTCTTTTGGCTACACCTTC; CDR3: CASSRTGGSFGYTF
J: TRBJ2-3; size: once; V: TRBV6-5; D: .; DNA: TGTGCCAGCAGTCAAAGGGCAGCTGGCACAGATACGCAGTATTTT; CDR3: CASSQRAAGTDTQYF
J: TRBJ1-5; size: .; V: TRBV9; D: .; DNA: TGTGCCAGCAGCGTAGGAACGAACAATCAGCCCCAGCATTTT; CDR3: CASSVGTNNQPQHF
J: TRBJ2-2; size: .; V: TRBV5-5; D: TRBD2; DNA: TGTGCCAGCAGCCTGGGACTAGCGGGGGCACGGGCCGGGGAGCTGTTTTTT; CDR3: CASSLGLAGARAGELFF